These 32 T cell receptor beta chains share one sample of origin, sequenced in a study of cytomegalovirus exposure and HLA in healthy donors. In the PCR, 60 Vbeta and 13 Jbeta primers were used. TCRdb's table, derived via immunoSEQ multiplex PCR, lists solely in-frame clones and lacks some. Its table records some 62,000 clones. Sequencing was done on a sample of PBMCs. The source of these receptors is a young man in good health and CMV-seropositive.

This rearrangement joins TRBV10-1 to TRBJ2-2; 8 positions match TRBD2. This CDR3 is 15 amino acids long. Germline trimming cut 3 bases from V and 4 bases from J; bases unmatched to any gene: 4. The germline gives CDR1 WNHNN, CDR2 SYGVQD (reference sequence). Written as DNA, the CDR3 is TGCGCCAGCAGTGAAAAACTAGCGGCCACCGGGGAGCTGTTTTTT. Encoded protein: CASSEKLAATGELFF.

V usage is TRBV5-4 and J usage is TRBJ2-1, with 7 nucleotides matching TRBD1. The CDR3 spans 15 residues. V lost 4 bases, J lost 5 bases, and 9 bases stayed unmatched. In germline, CDR1 is SGHNT, CDR2 YYREEE (reference sequence). The CDR3 DNA reads TGTGCCAGCAGCCCGAACCCGCAGGGGGACAATGAGCAGTTCTTC. Amino acids: CASSPNPQGDNEQFF.

The chain links TRBV5-1 to TRBJ1-4; no firm D call. Trimming cost V 0 bases and J 12 bases, with 15 bases left between them. Germline-derived CDR1 and CDR2 are SGHRS and YFSETQ. The CDR3 totals 14 residues. DNA for the CDR3: TGCGCCAGCAGCTTGGTGGAGGCCCAGGCTGAACTGTTTTTT. Amino acids: CASSLVEAQAELFF. The variable domain in full, with the rest retrieved from reference TRBV5-1 and TRBJ1-4, is KAGVTQTPRYLIKTRGQQVTLSCSPISGHRSVSWYQQTPGQGLQFLFEYFSETQRNKGNFPGRFSGRQFSNSRSEMNVSTLELGDSALYLCASSLVEAQAELFFGSGTQLSVL.

About this clone: Mismatch with germline at one junction end may stem from a read error. Other DNA sequences in this sample translate to the same CDR3. This rearrangement joins TRBV2 to TRBJ1-6, with D unclear. This CDR3 comprises 13 residues. The V gene's germline CDR1 is SNHLY and CDR2 FYNNEI. CDR3 DNA: TGTGCCAGCATGGGTGGAGGAGCTTCACCCCTACACTTT. Its protein is CASMGGGASPLHF.

The chain couples TRBV5-6 to TRBJ2-7; TRBD1 matches 7 bases. There are 14 residues in the CDR3. Germline V gene sequence: CDR1 SGHDT, CDR2 YYEEEE. The V and J ends lost 4 bases and 3 bases, in that order; junction bases with no gene match: 7. CDR3 loop: CASSMTGRHYEQYF. DNA of the CDR3: TGTGCCAGCAGCATGACAGGGAGACACTACGAGCAGTACTTC.

The J gene is TRBJ2-5, the V gene TRBV5-6, with D possibly matching TRBD1 (6 bases). V was trimmed by 2 bases and J by 2 bases, leaving 13 bases between them. Per the germline V gene, CDR1 is SGHDT and CDR2 is YYEEEE. The CDR3 has 15 amino acids. Here the CDR3 DNA reads TGTGCCAGCAGCTTCGGACAGCCAAATCAAGAGACCCAGTACTTC. Encoded protein: CASSFGQPNQETQYF.

The CDR3 bases are TGCGCCAGCCGGACAGGGGGCAATGATGAGCAGTTCTTC. It is translated as CASRTGGNDEQFF. V usage is TRBV5-1 and J usage is TRBJ2-1, with 11 positions matching TRBD1. The CDR3 sequence is 13 residues long. CDR1 and CDR2 (germline): SGHRS, YFSETQ. V trimming: 7 bases; J trimming: 8 bases; junction bases outside the gene matches: 5. Variable domain in full (rest from reference TRBV5-1 and TRBJ2-1): KAGVTQTPRYLIKTRGQQVTLSCSPISGHRSVSWYQQTPGQGLQFLFEYFSETQRNKGNFPGRFSGRQFSNSRSEMNVSTLELGDSALYLCASRTGGNDEQFFGPGTRLTVL.

A note on this clone: One junction end disagrees with the germline gene, perhaps due to a read error. V usage is TRBV5-4 and J usage is TRBJ2-5, with a tentative D call TRBD2 (6 bases). The CDR3 loop spans 15 amino acids. Looked up from germline, CDR1 is SGHNT and CDR2 is YYREEE (reference sequence). CDR3 coding DNA: TGTGCCAGCAGCTTCGGGGGTATCCCCCCGGAGAACCAGTACTTC. Its translation: CASSFGGIPPENQYF.

J is TRBJ2-7 and V is TRBV4-1; 7 bases are a match to TRBD2. The CDR3 length is 15 residues. After removal of 4 bases from V and 3 bases from J, the junction contained 9 bases not matched to a gene. Germline V gives CDR1 MGHRA, CDR2 YSYEKL. The CDR3 loop is CASSRIPGGNYEQYF. The DNA of the CDR3 is TGCGCCAGCAGCCGAATCCCGGGAGGTAACTACGAGCAGTACTTC.

The genes are TRBV7-3 and TRBJ2-5, with D perhaps TRBD2 (6 bases). The germline gives CDR1 SGHTA, CDR2 FQGTGA. CDR3 length equals 13 residues. Trimming cost V 4 bases and J 3 bases, with 9 bases left between them. CDR3 sequence (DNA): TGTGCCAGCAGCTCGGGACTGGAAGAGACCCAGTACTTC. This translates into CASSSGLEETQYF.

The chain recombines TRBV5-6 with TRBJ2-5; 7 bases fit TRBD1. The V gene's germline CDR1 is SGHDT and CDR2 YYEEEE. Trimming cost V 2 bases and J 1 base; bases outside gene matches: 2. The CDR3 length is 14 residues. This chain's CDR3 is CASSFGTAQETQYF. The CDR3 DNA follows: TGTGCCAGCAGCTTTGGGACAGCCCAAGAGACCCAGTACTTC. Variable domain in full (rest from reference TRBV5-6 and TRBJ2-5): DAGVTQSPTHLIKTRGQQVTLRCSPKSGHDTVSWYQQALGQGPQFIFQYYEEEERQRGNFPDRFSGHQFPNYSSELNVNALLLGDSALYLCASSFGTAQETQYFGPGTRLLVL.

The genes are TRBV7-9 and TRBJ1-1; D gene uncertain. The length of the CDR3 is 15 residues. Germline assignment: CDR1 SEHNR and CDR2 FQNEAQ (reference sequence). Between the trimmed V and J ends, which lost 3 bases and 6 bases, there was a span of 17 bases. The CDR3 coding sequence is TGTGCCAGCAGCTTGTACACCGGAGGGCTCGCTGAAGCTTTCTTT. This sequence encodes CASSLYTGGLAEAFF.

Turning to this clone: Germline is not matched at one junction end, which may reflect a read error. The identical CDR3 is also encoded by other nucleotide sequences in the sample. V gene TRBV5-1 combines with J gene TRBJ1-6; 7 bases match TRBD1. CDR1 SGHRS and CDR2 YFSETQ come from the germline V gene. The length of the CDR3 is 14 residues. The CDR3 loop is CASGAGQHNSPLHF. The CDR3, as DNA: TGCGCCAGCGGGGCGGGACAGCATAATTCACCCCTACACTTT.

Comment on this clone: Likely a read error: the CDR3 ends without its conserved phenylalanine or tryptophan. V usage is TRBV2 and J usage is TRBJ1-2; 8 nucleotides agree with TRBD1. The germline V gene encodes CDR1 SNHLY and CDR2 FYNNEI. The CDR3 covers 15 residues. J gave up 8 bases and V 6 bases, and 14 bases lay outside the gene matches. This CDR3 reads CASSIVRQGSGGYTY. In DNA form, the CDR3 reads TGTGCCAGCAGCATAGTAAGACAGGGGTCGGGAGGCTACACCTAC.

To note about this clone: One end of the junction does not line up with germline, which may come from a read error. V is TRBV19 and J is TRBJ2-1; TRBD2 agrees at 12 bases. The CDR3 totals 16 residues. The germline V gene encodes CDR1 LNHDA and CDR2 SQIVND (reference sequence). Here the CDR3 reads CASSASGGVSDNEQFF. The CDR3, as DNA: TGTGCCAGTAGTGCTAGCGGGGGGGTCTCCGACAATGAGCAGTTCTTC.

The rearrangement links TRBV2 to TRBJ2-3, with D tentatively TRBD2 (5 bases). With 0 bases removed from V and 3 bases from J, the gap between germline ends came to 13 bases. Germline CDR1 is SNHLY and CDR2 is FYNNEI. The CDR3 is 16 residues long. The CDR3 spells CASSEAEHSGTDTQYF. In DNA form, the CDR3 reads TGTGCCAGCAGTGAAGCGGAACATTCGGGGACAGATACGCAGTATTTT.

The V and J genes are TRBV12-5 and TRBJ1-2, with D possibly matching TRBD1 (5 bases). The germline V and J ends were trimmed by 3 bases and 2 bases, with 7 bases remaining between them. CDR1 is LGHNT, CDR2 FRNRAP, per germline. The CDR3 loop spans 13 amino acids. The CDR3 region is CASGFGGNYGYTF. The CDR3 DNA follows: TGTGCTAGTGGTTTCGGGGGGAACTATGGCTACACCTTC. Full variable domain (missing parts from reference TRBV12-5 and TRBJ1-2): DARVTQTPRHKVTEMGQEVTMRCQPILGHNTVFWYRQTMMQGLELLAYFRNRAPLDDSGMPKDRFSAEMPDATLATLKIQPSEPRDSAVYFCASGFGGNYGYTFGSGTRLTVV.

V and J are TRBV6-5 and TRBJ2-6; D uncertain. Trimming left V 7 bases short and J 0 bases short, with 10 bases between. The CDR3 totals 15 residues. Germline assignment: CDR1 MNHEY and CDR2 SVGAGI. DNA for the CDR3: TGTGCCAGCACCCTAGACTCCTCTGGGGCCAACGTCCTGACTTTC. Amino acids: CASTLDSSGANVLTF.

The V and J genes are TRBV29-1 and TRBJ2-1; the match to TRBD2 covers 7 bases. This CDR3 has 15 residues. The V segment lost 4 bases and the J segment 2 bases; nucleotides outside the gene matches: 8. CDR1 and CDR2 from the germline V gene are SQVTM and ANQGSEA. CDR3 loop: CSVGATSQAYNEQFF. The DNA of the CDR3 is TGCAGCGTTGGAGCGACTAGCCAAGCCTACAATGAGCAGTTCTTC.

The rearrangement joins TRBV7-6 to TRBJ2-7, with a possible D match to TRBD2 (7 bases). Per the germline V gene, CDR1 is SGHVS and CDR2 is FNYEAQ. Trimming took off 5 bases at V and 0 bases at J, with 14 bases between the two ends. CDR3 size: 15 residues. The CDR3 DNA reads TGTGCCAGCAGCCCCCGGGGAGGGGGCTCCTACGAGCAGTACTTC. It specifies CASSPRGGGSYEQYF.

The V call is TRBV5-1, the J call TRBJ2-3; TRBD2 matches 8 bases. J gave up 4 bases and V 4 bases, and 11 bases lay outside the gene matches. CDR3 length equals 16 residues. CDR1 is SGHRS, CDR2 YFSETQ, per germline. The CDR3 reads CASSPLGSGVADTQYF. The CDR3 bases are TGCGCCAGCAGCCCCCTGGGTAGCGGGGTCGCAGATACGCAGTATTTT.

This rearrangement joins TRBV30 to TRBJ1-2; D ambiguous. Germline V lookup: CDR1 GTSNPN, CDR2 SVGIG (reference sequence). The CDR3 length is 12 residues. V was shortened by 0 bases and J by 6 bases, with 8 bases between the two germline ends. CDR3 region: CAWSVRQNGYTF. CDR3 in DNA: TGTGCCTGGAGTGTCAGGCAGAATGGCTACACCTTC. The whole variable domain, filled in from reference TRBV30 and TRBJ1-2, reads SQTIHQWPATLVQPVGSPLSLECTVEGTSNPNLYWYRQAAGRGLQLLFYSVGIGQISSEVPQNLSASRPQDRQFILSSKKLLLSDSGFYLCAWSVRQNGYTFGSGTRLTVV.

V is TRBV27 and J is TRBJ1-2, with 9 bases identical to TRBD1. Per the germline V gene, CDR1 is MNHEY and CDR2 is SMNVEV (reference sequence). V shed 8 bases, J shed 5 bases, and the junction held 12 bases outside the gene matches. The CDR3 totals 15 residues. The CDR3 reads CASGNSGTGLYGYTF. For the CDR3, the DNA is TGTGCCAGCGGCAACTCCGGGACAGGGCTTTATGGCTACACCTTC.

Notes on this clone: Its ends do not fully match the called genes, so a read error is possible. The rearrangement uses TRBV6-1 and TRBJ2-7; D is possibly TRBD2 (5 bases). This CDR3 is 16 amino acids long. The germline gives CDR1 MNHNS, CDR2 SASEGT. The CDR3 spells CASSDFISAGPSNLNF. As DNA, the CDR3 is TGTGCCAGCAGTGATTTTATTTCGGCGGGCCCCTCGAATCTGAACTTC.

The rearrangement joins TRBV6-1 to TRBJ1-3; weak D call: TRBD1 (5 bases). The V gene lost 6 bases and the J gene lost 2 bases, with 8 bases spanning the gap. This CDR3 contains 13 residues. Germline V gene sequence: CDR1 MNHNS, CDR2 SASEGT. CDR3 in DNA: TGTGCCAGCAGATTGACAGCTGGAAACACCATATATTTT. Its protein is CASRLTAGNTIYF.

V and J are TRBV30 and TRBJ2-5, with a weak D call TRBD2 (6 bases). Germline CDR1 GTSNPN, CDR2 SVGIG (reference sequence). The CDR3 sequence is 15 residues long. Trimming cost V 2 bases and J 5 bases, with 18 bases left between them. CDR3 loop: CAWSSGPLGGETQYF. The CDR3 region has the DNA TGTGCCTGGAGTTCCGGGCCCCTAGGAGGGGAGACCCAGTACTTC.

The rearrangement joins TRBV10-2 to TRBJ1-1, with 7 bases fitting TRBD1. Germline V gene sequence: CDR1 WSHSY, CDR2 SAAADI. CDR3 size: 13 residues. Germline trimming cut 6 bases from V and 1 base from J; bases unmatched to any gene: 2. The CDR3 region is CASRGQSNTEAFF. The CDR3 region has the DNA TGCGCCAGCAGGGGACAGTCGAACACTGAAGCTTTCTTT.

Note on this clone: A junction end diverges from the germline sequence, so it may reflect a read error. J is TRBJ2-7 and V is TRBV30; 7 bases map to TRBD1. The germline V gene has CDR1 GTSNPN and CDR2 SVGIG (reference sequence). The CDR3 totals 12 residues. This CDR3 reads CAWTGSSYEQYF. CDR3 bases: TGTGCTTGGACAGGAAGCTCCTACGAGCAGTACTTC.

The chain has TRBV5-1 and TRBJ1-1, with 7 bases that match TRBD1. This CDR3 is built from 15 residues. V dropped 0 bases and J dropped 0; count of bases not matched to a gene: 2. Germline assignment: CDR1 SGHRS and CDR2 YFSETQ. The CDR3 is CASSLERGLNTEAFF. In DNA, the CDR3 is TGCGCCAGCAGCTTGGAGAGGGGGCTGAACACTGAAGCTTTCTTT.

This sequence joins TRBV13 and TRBJ2-7; D is perhaps TRBD2 (5 bases). Trimming took 4 bases from V and 2 from J, leaving 18 bases between them. Looked up from germline, CDR1 is PRHDT and CDR2 is FYEKMQ (reference sequence). The CDR3 totals 16 residues. CDR3 DNA: TGTGCCAGCAGCTCCACCCGGGAATCGAGCGCCTACGAGCAGTACTTC. Its translation is CASSSTRESSAYEQYF.

The chain recombines TRBV5-6 with TRBJ2-7; weak D call: TRBD2 (5 bases). The CDR3 is made up of 13 amino acids. V was clipped by 3 bases and J by 7 bases, with 14 bases between them. The germline gives CDR1 SGHDT, CDR2 YYEEEE. CDR3 amino acids: CASSWTGSREQYF. DNA for the CDR3: TGTGCCAGCAGCTGGACTGGTTCTAGGGAGCAGTACTTC. Full variable domain (outside the CDR3, taken from reference TRBV5-6 and TRBJ2-7): DAGVTQSPTHLIKTRGQQVTLRCSPKSGHDTVSWYQQALGQGPQFIFQYYEEEERQRGNFPDRFSGHQFPNYSSELNVNALLLGDSALYLCASSWTGSREQYFGPGTRLTVT.

The chain recombines TRBV4-2 with TRBJ2-6, with unresolved D. Germline assignment: CDR1 LGHNA and CDR2 YNFKEQ. This CDR3 is built from 15 residues. V was shortened by 1 base and J by 2 bases, with 6 bases between the two germline ends. CDR3 nucleotides: TGTGCCAGCAGCCAAGGTACGGCTGGGGCCAACGTCCTGACTTTC. Translated: CASSQGTAGANVLTF.